The source of this TCR beta chain is a study of T cells after yellow fever vaccination (dated by TCRdb to the late 2010s). In the study overall: The SMART-Seq v4 Ultra Low Input RNA kit was used to prepare libraries from fractions with low cell numbers. Blood was collected at multiple timepoints before and after primary and secondary immunization, and bulk PBMC replicates and cell subsets were isolated. Two healthy male donors, one aged 18 to 29 and one aged 30 to 40 years, made up the cohort. Bulk TCR alpha and beta repertoires were sequenced longitudinally to track T-cell clones before and after primary and booster YFV17D yellow fever vaccination.

General findings and caveats noted by the study authors: The secondary T-cell response was found to be weaker but faster than the primary response, with a peak reached on day 5 rather than on day 15. Because the study included only two donors, the extent to which the findings can be generalized is limited. Most clones expanded after primary vaccination (almost 98% of CD4 and 70% to 90% of CD8) were re-detected after the booster, suggesting that broad memory maintenance occurred. A small fraction of clonotypes showed up in both the CD4 and CD8 compartments, probably as a result of convergent recombination. FACS-sorted repertoires could contain abundant contaminating clonotypes from the bulk population, so computational filtering was required.

According to the study, the label for this sample's treatment or condition signals: live attenuated yellow fever vaccine strain. Two biological replicates of bulk PBMCs were collected at each blood-draw timepoint. A standard Ficoll-Paque protocol was used to isolate PBMCs from peripheral blood. RNA was extracted with TriZol from bulk PBMCs, CD4 and CD8 fractions, and dextramer-positive and dextramer-negative fractions. Sequencing was carried out with an Illumina NovaSeq 6000. TCR cDNA was synthesized by 5'RACE template switching, through which a universal primer site and unique molecular identifiers were introduced. Priming for cDNA synthesis came from both the TCR alpha and TCR beta constant segments. Two PCR steps were used to amplify libraries, with sample barcodes and sequencing adapters being added in the second step. Libraries were sequenced on Illumina HiSeq 2500 (2x100 bp) or NovaSeq (2x150 bp). The source study handled its data this way. MIGEC handled demultiplexing of reads and collapsing into UMI consensus sequences, while MiXCR performed V(D)J alignment. Vaccine-responding clonotypes were identified with edgeR using replicate PBMC samples, with FDR below 0.01 and a log2 fold change above 5 up to day 15 being required. Bulk clonotypes were assigned CD4 or CD8 identity according to which sequenced CD4 or CD8 repertoire held them at higher abundance. In-frame beta chains were kept once TCRdb had trimmed the public reads at Q25 with fastp and called clones with MiXCR. Identical CDR3 protein sequences are pooled into one entry, listed with their most common genes and DNA. TCRdb's processing, not the authors', yielded these V and J calls. This sample gives about 310,000 distinct CDR3 sequences in total; approximately 3.9% of them show up just once. About 25% of the sample goes to the ten largest clones.

The CDR3 goes from the cysteine to the phenylalanine over 17 residues. Here the CDR3 DNA is all that survives: 51 bases in frame from base 1. This clonotype was seen a few times. The target of this receptor is not known. No much larger clonotype is one base removed from it; base qualities were not supplied. The sequence came from a man between 18 and 35 years old who received the YFV17D yellow fever vaccine. Here the sequenced sample was PBMCs, taken on the day of the yellow fever booster vaccination. The receptor chain draws on TRBV12-2 and TRBJ2-7; the table's D call, TRBD2, has no DNA check behind it. TRBV12-2 is a pseudogene. The CDR3 protein: CASPNRQRDRGSYEQYF. The base sequence is TGTGCAAGTCCCAATCGACAGCGGGACAGGGGTTCCTACGAGCAGTACTTC.